Sequencing of this T cell receptor (beta chain) was carried out in a study of blood T cell repertoires in COVID-19. Losses at the gene ends were 4 bases for V and 6 bases for J; bases not matched to a gene: 8. Germline V gene lookup returns CDR1 KGHSH and CDR2 LQKENI. CDR3 length: 16 amino acids. In the original workflow: How many nucleated cells were present was estimated from reference gene primer amplification. TCRdb's copy holds only in-frame clones and misses some; the assay was immunoSEQ multiplex PCR. That table gives V, J and clone size, and the DNA gave D and trimming. The sample holds about 150,000 clones; around three quarters are singletons and the top ten take around 1.5%.

Sequencing input: peripheral blood. The TCR originated in an elderly man with acute or convalescent COVID-19. V gene TRBV18 combines with J gene TRBJ2-3; 12 nucleotides agree with TRBD2. Here the CDR3 DNA reads TGTGCCAGCTCACGGACTAGCGGGAATTTTGCCGATACGCAGTATTTT. Its translation: CASSRTSGNFADTQYF.